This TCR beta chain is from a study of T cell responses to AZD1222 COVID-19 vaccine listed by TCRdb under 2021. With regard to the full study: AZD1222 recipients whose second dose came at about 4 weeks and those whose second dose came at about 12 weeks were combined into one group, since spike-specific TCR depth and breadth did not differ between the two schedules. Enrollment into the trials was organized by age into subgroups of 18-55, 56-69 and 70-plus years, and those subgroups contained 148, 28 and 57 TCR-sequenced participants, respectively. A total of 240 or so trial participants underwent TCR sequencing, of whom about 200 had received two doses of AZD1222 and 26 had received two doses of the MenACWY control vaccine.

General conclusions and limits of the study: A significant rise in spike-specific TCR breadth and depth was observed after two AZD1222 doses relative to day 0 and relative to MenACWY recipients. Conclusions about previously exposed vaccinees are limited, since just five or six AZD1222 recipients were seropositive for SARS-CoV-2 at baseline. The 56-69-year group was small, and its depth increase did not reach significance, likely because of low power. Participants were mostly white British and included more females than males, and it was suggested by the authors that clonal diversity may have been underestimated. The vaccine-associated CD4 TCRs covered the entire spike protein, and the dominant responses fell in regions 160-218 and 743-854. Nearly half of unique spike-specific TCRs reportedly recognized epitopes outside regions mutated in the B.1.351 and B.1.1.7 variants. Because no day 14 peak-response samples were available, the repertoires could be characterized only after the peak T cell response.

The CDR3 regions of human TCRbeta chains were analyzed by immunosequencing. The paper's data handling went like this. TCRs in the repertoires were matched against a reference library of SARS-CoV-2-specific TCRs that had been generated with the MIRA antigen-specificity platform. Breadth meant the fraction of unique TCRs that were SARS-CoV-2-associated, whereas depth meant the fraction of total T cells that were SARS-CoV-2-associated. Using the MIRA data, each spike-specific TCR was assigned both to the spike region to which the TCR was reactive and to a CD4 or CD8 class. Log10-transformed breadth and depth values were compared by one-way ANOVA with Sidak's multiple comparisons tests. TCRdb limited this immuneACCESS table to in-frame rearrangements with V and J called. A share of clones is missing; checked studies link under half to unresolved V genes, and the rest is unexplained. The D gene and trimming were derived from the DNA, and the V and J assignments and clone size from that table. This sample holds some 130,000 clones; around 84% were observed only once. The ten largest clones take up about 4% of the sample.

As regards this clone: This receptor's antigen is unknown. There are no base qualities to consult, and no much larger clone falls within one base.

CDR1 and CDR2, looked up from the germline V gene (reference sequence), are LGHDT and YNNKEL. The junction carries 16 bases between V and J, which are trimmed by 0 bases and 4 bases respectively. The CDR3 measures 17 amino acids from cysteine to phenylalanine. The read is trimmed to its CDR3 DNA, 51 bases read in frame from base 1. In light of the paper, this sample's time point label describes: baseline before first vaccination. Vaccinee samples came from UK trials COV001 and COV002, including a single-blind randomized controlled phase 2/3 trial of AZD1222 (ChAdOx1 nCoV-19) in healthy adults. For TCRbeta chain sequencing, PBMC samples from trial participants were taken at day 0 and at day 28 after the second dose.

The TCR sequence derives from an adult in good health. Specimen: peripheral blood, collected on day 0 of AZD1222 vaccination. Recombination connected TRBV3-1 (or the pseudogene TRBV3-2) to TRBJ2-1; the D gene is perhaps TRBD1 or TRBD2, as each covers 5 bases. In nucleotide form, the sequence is TGTGCCAGCAGCCAAGATATGGGGGAGTCCCTGTACAATGAGCAGTTCTTC. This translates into CASSQDMGESLYNEQFF.